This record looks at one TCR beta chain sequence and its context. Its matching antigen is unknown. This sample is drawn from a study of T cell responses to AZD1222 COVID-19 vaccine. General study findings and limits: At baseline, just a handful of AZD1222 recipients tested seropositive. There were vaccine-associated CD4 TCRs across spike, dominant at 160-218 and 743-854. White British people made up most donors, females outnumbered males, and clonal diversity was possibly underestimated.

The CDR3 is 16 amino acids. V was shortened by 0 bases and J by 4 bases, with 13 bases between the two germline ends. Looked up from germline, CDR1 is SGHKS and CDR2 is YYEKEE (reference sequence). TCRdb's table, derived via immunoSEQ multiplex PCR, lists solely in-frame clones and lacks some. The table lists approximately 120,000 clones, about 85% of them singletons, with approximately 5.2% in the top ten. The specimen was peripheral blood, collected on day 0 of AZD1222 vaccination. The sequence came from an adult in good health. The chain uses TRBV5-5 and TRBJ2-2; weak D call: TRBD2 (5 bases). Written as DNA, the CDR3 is TGTGCCAGCAGCTTGGTAGGGAGTGTATTCACCGGGGAGCTGTTTTTT. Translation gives CASSLVGSVFTGELFF.